These T cell receptor beta chains were read from a single sample in a study of T cells after yellow fever vaccination. TCRdb recomputed calls from the 5' RACE reads with MiXCR, one row per CDR3 protein. The table records roughly 340,000 distinct CDR3 sequences, under 5% of them present only once. The sample consisted of PBMCs, taken 5 days after the yellow fever booster vaccination. The origin of the receptors is a man between 18 and 35 years old who received the YFV17D yellow fever vaccine. Each CDR3 is given with its conserved first and last residue. Fields, in order: CDR3 protein, CDR3 DNA, J gene, clone size, D gene, V gene. D genes are given only for firm matches. Expanded clones get a size class; other rows say once, few or many, or leave the size out.

CDR3aa: CASSQSWAVRELFF
CDR3nt: TGTGCCAGCAGCCAAAGTTGGGCCGTCCGGGAGCTGTTTTTT
j_gene: TRBJ2-2
abundance: NA
d_gene: NA
v_gene: TRBV3-1

CDR3aa: CASRRLADTQYF
CDR3nt: TGTGCCAGCAGGAGACTCGCGGATACGCAGTATTTT
j_gene: TRBJ2-3
abundance: NA
d_gene: NA
v_gene: TRBV6-2/TRBV6-3

CDR3aa: CASSFGGPQETQYF
CDR3nt: TGTGCCAGCAGTTTTGGTGGACCCCAAGAGACCCAGTACTTC
j_gene: TRBJ2-5
abundance: NA
d_gene: NA
v_gene: TRBV12-3/TRBV12-4

CDR3aa: CASSITRGSDGYTF
CDR3nt: TGTGCCAGTAGTATTACTCGGGGGTCGGATGGCTACACCTTC
j_gene: TRBJ1-2
abundance: few
d_gene: NA
v_gene: TRBV19

CDR3aa: CASSLSRWDTQYF
CDR3nt: TGTGCCAGCAGCTTGAGTCGGTGGGATACGCAGTATTTT
j_gene: TRBJ2-3
abundance: NA
d_gene: NA
v_gene: TRBV7-3

CDR3aa: CSVPKLLGPRSPLHF
CDR3nt: TGCAGTGTTCCCAAACTCTTAGGCCCTCGGTCACCCCTCCACTTT
j_gene: TRBJ1-6
abundance: NA
d_gene: NA
v_gene: TRBV20-1

CDR3aa: CASSYSAAAEAFF
CDR3nt: TGTGCCAGCAGTTACTCAGCGGCCGCTGAAGCTTTCTTT
j_gene: TRBJ1-1
abundance: NA
d_gene: NA
v_gene: TRBV6-2/TRBV6-3

CDR3aa: CASSGPGSNQPQHF
CDR3nt: TGTGCCAGCAGCGGGCCCGGGAGCAATCAGCCCCAGCATTTT
j_gene: TRBJ1-5
abundance: many
d_gene: NA
v_gene: TRBV9

CDR3aa: CASSLVAASYEQYF
CDR3nt: TGTGCCAGCAGCTTAGTGGCAGCGTCCTACGAGCAGTACTTC
j_gene: TRBJ2-7
abundance: many
d_gene: NA
v_gene: TRBV11-2

CDR3aa: CASSAWGERDTQYF
CDR3nt: TGTGCCAGCAGCGCTTGGGGGGAGCGAGATACGCAGTATTTT
j_gene: TRBJ2-3
abundance: many
d_gene: NA
v_gene: TRBV7-2

CDR3aa: CASSFALTKETQYF
CDR3nt: TGTGCCAGCAGCTTTGCTCTTACCAAAGAGACCCAGTACTTC
j_gene: TRBJ2-5
abundance: NA
d_gene: NA
v_gene: TRBV11-2

CDR3aa: CASSLAAGHTGELFF
CDR3nt: TGCGCCAGCAGCTTGGCCGCAGGGCACACCGGGGAGCTGTTTTTT
j_gene: TRBJ2-2
abundance: many
d_gene: NA
v_gene: TRBV5-1

CDR3aa: CASSQARGGEGTDTQYF
CDR3nt: TGTGCCAGCAGCCAAGCCCGGGGGGGAGAGGGCACAGATACGCAGTATTTT
j_gene: TRBJ2-3
abundance: NA
d_gene: TRBD2
v_gene: TRBV4-2

CDR3aa: CARQGFDSPLHF
CDR3nt: TGTGCCAGACAGGGGTTCGATTCACCCCTCCACTTT
j_gene: TRBJ1-6
abundance: NA
d_gene: TRBD1
v_gene: TRBV2

CDR3aa: CASSTDRAYNEQFF
CDR3nt: TGTGCCAGCAGTACGGACAGGGCCTACAATGAGCAGTTCTTC
j_gene: TRBJ2-1
abundance: NA
d_gene: TRBD1
v_gene: TRBV6-6

CDR3aa: CASSQGPASNYGYTF
CDR3nt: TGCGCCAGCAGCCAAGGACCAGCGTCTAACTATGGCTACACCTTC
j_gene: TRBJ1-2
abundance: many
d_gene: NA
v_gene: TRBV4-3

CDR3aa: CASSLGGGTSGEQYF
CDR3nt: TGTGCCAGCAGCTTAGGCGGGGGGACTTCGGGGGAGCAGTACTTC
j_gene: TRBJ2-7
abundance: many
d_gene: TRBD2
v_gene: TRBV7-2

CDR3aa: CASSFLDTQYF
CDR3nt: TGTGCCAGCAGCTTTTTGGATACGCAGTATTTT
j_gene: TRBJ2-3
abundance: many
d_gene: NA
v_gene: TRBV7-3

CDR3aa: CASSPGMAGDQPQHF
CDR3nt: TGTGCCAGCTCACCTGGGATGGCAGGGGATCAGCCCCAGCATTTT
j_gene: TRBJ1-5
abundance: NA
d_gene: NA
v_gene: TRBV18

CDR3aa: CASSYVGTGMVVKLFF
CDR3nt: TGTGCCAGCAGTTACGTAGGGACAGGGATGGTTGTGAAACTGTTTTTT
j_gene: TRBJ1-4
abundance: few
d_gene: TRBD1
v_gene: TRBV6-5

CDR3aa: CASSRQGENTGELFF
CDR3nt: TGCGCCAGCAGCCGACAGGGGGAGAACACCGGGGAGCTGTTTTTT
j_gene: TRBJ2-2
abundance: NA
d_gene: TRBD1
v_gene: TRBV5-1

CDR3aa: CASSLAARVRIQETQYF
CDR3nt: TGTGCCAGCAGTTTAGCGGCCAGGGTTCGAATCCAAGAGACCCAGTACTTC
j_gene: TRBJ2-5
abundance: NA
d_gene: NA
v_gene: TRBV12-3/TRBV12-4

CDR3aa: CASSQIRGRGNTEAFF
CDR3nt: TGCGCCAGCAGCCAAATCAGGGGGCGAGGGAACACTGAAGCTTTCTTT
j_gene: TRBJ1-1
abundance: NA
d_gene: TRBD1
v_gene: TRBV4-3

CDR3aa: CASSLEGRRTNEKLFF
CDR3nt: TGCGCCAGCAGCTTGGAGGGTAGGAGAACTAATGAAAAACTGTTTTTT
j_gene: TRBJ1-4
abundance: NA
d_gene: NA
v_gene: TRBV5-1

CDR3aa: CASNYQAATNEKLFF
CDR3nt: TGTGCCAGTAATTATCAAGCCGCAACTAATGAAAAACTGTTTTTT
j_gene: TRBJ1-4
abundance: few
d_gene: NA
v_gene: TRBV19

CDR3aa: CASSSTGGVGSPLHF
CDR3nt: TGTGCCAGCAGTTCGACAGGGGGAGTAGGTTCACCCCTCCACTTT
j_gene: TRBJ1-6
abundance: NA
d_gene: TRBD1
v_gene: TRBV6-5

CDR3aa: CASSFGGNSGYTF
CDR3nt: TGTGCCAGCAGCTTCGGGGGTAATAGTGGCTACACCTTC
j_gene: TRBJ1-2
abundance: many
d_gene: NA
v_gene: TRBV7-3

CDR3aa: CASRRGRQSFSYEQYF
CDR3nt: TGTGCCAGCAGGAGGGGGCGACAGTCCTTCTCCTACGAGCAGTACTTC
j_gene: TRBJ2-7
abundance: NA
d_gene: TRBD1
v_gene: TRBV6-5

CDR3aa: CASSPIRHGLPRGNTEAFF
CDR3nt: TGTGCCAGCTCACCAATTCGACACGGACTTCCAAGGGGGAACACTGAAGCTTTCTTT
j_gene: TRBJ1-1
abundance: NA
d_gene: NA
v_gene: TRBV18

CDR3aa: CASSPLGDTLLGEQYF
CDR3nt: TGTGCCAGCAGCCCGCTAGGGGACACCCTCTTGGGGGAGCAGTACTTC
j_gene: TRBJ2-7
abundance: many
d_gene: NA
v_gene: TRBV11-2

CDR3aa: CAISESEGSNYGYTF
CDR3nt: TGTGCCATCAGTGAGTCAGAGGGGTCTAACTATGGCTACACCTTC
j_gene: TRBJ1-2
abundance: NA
d_gene: NA
v_gene: TRBV10-3

CDR3aa: CASSLSGSSEKLFF
CDR3nt: TGTGCCAGCAGCTTATCAGGGTCCAGTGAAAAACTGTTTTTT
j_gene: TRBJ1-4
abundance: NA
d_gene: NA
v_gene: TRBV7-9

CDR3aa: CASSYAGTEDSPLHF
CDR3nt: TGTGCCAGCAGTTACGCCGGGACAGAAGATTCACCCCTCCACTTT
j_gene: TRBJ1-6
abundance: few
d_gene: TRBD1
v_gene: TRBV6-6

CDR3aa: CASSPRRATDTQYF
CDR3nt: TGCGCCAGCAGCCCACGACGGGCGACAGATACGCAGTATTTT
j_gene: TRBJ2-3
abundance: few
d_gene: NA
v_gene: TRBV5-1

CDR3aa: CASSWGTGGSSGNTIYF
CDR3nt: TGTGCCAGCAGTTGGGGGACAGGGGGAAGCTCTGGAAACACCATATATTTT
j_gene: TRBJ1-3
abundance: many
d_gene: TRBD1
v_gene: TRBV12-3/TRBV12-4

CDR3aa: CATSREQGNQPQHF
CDR3nt: TGTGCCACCAGCAGAGAACAGGGAAATCAGCCCCAGCATTTT
j_gene: TRBJ1-5
abundance: NA
d_gene: NA
v_gene: TRBV15

CDR3aa: CASIRPGQSNTGELFF
CDR3nt: TGTGCCAGCATTCGCCCGGGACAGTCGAACACCGGGGAGCTGTTTTTT
j_gene: TRBJ2-2
abundance: many
d_gene: TRBD1
v_gene: TRBV6-6

CDR3aa: CASSLGDSGNEQFF
CDR3nt: TGTGCCAGCAGCTTAGGGGACAGTGGGAATGAGCAGTTCTTC
j_gene: TRBJ2-1
abundance: many
d_gene: TRBD1
v_gene: TRBV7-2

CDR3aa: CATSREGTSGGYNEQFF
CDR3nt: TGTGCCACCAGCAGGGAGGGTACTAGCGGGGGGTACAATGAGCAGTTCTTC
j_gene: TRBJ2-1
abundance: NA
d_gene: TRBD2
v_gene: TRBV15

CDR3aa: CASSYPGSRRETQYF
CDR3nt: TGTGCCAGCAGCTACCCGGGGAGTCGGAGAGAGACCCAGTACTTC
j_gene: TRBJ2-5
abundance: NA
d_gene: NA
v_gene: TRBV7-2

CDR3aa: CASSQEGDLETQYF
CDR3nt: TGCGCCAGCAGCCAAGAAGGGGACCTGGAGACCCAGTACTTC
j_gene: TRBJ2-5
abundance: NA
d_gene: NA
v_gene: TRBV4-1

CDR3aa: CSARKGLDSPLHF
CDR3nt: TGCAGTGCTAGAAAAGGGCTCGATTCACCCCTCCACTTT
j_gene: TRBJ1-6
abundance: NA
d_gene: NA
v_gene: TRBV20-1

CDR3aa: CATLAGELFF
CDR3nt: TGTGCCACCCTGGCCGGGGAGCTGTTTTTT
j_gene: TRBJ2-2
abundance: NA
d_gene: NA
v_gene: TRBV19

CDR3aa: CASSGGPSGTDTQYF
CDR3nt: TGTGCCAGCAGCGGAGGGCCGAGTGGCACAGATACGCAGTATTTT
j_gene: TRBJ2-3
abundance: few
d_gene: NA
v_gene: TRBV4-2

CDR3aa: CSVDLIEGPQETQYF
CDR3nt: TGCAGCGTTGACTTAATAGAGGGCCCCCAAGAGACCCAGTACTTC
j_gene: TRBJ2-5
abundance: few
d_gene: NA
v_gene: TRBV29-1

CDR3aa: CASTPQGTENTGELFF
CDR3nt: TGTGCCAGCACCCCCCAGGGGACAGAGAACACCGGGGAGCTGTTTTTT
j_gene: TRBJ2-2
abundance: few
d_gene: TRBD1
v_gene: TRBV7-3

CDR3aa: CASSFPLKGDDEQYF
CDR3nt: TGCGCCAGCAGCTTCCCCCTCAAGGGTGACGACGAGCAGTACTTC
j_gene: TRBJ2-7
abundance: few
d_gene: NA
v_gene: TRBV5-1

CDR3aa: CASSPRQGETQYF
CDR3nt: TGCGCCAGCAGCCCGAGACAGGGGGAGACCCAGTACTTC
j_gene: TRBJ2-5
abundance: many
d_gene: TRBD1
v_gene: TRBV4-3

CDR3aa: CSAKSGTGDSNQPQHF
CDR3nt: TGCAGTGCTAAGTCAGGGACAGGCGATAGCAATCAGCCCCAGCATTTT
j_gene: TRBJ1-5
abundance: few
d_gene: TRBD1
v_gene: TRBV20-1

CDR3aa: CASSHGVGTDTQYF
CDR3nt: TGTGCCAGCAGCCACGGGGTTGGCACAGATACGCAGTATTTT
j_gene: TRBJ2-3
abundance: NA
d_gene: NA
v_gene: TRBV21-1

CDR3aa: CASTTRGGPETQYF
CDR3nt: TGTGCCAGCACCACGCGGGGGGGCCCAGAGACCCAGTACTTC
j_gene: TRBJ2-5
abundance: many
d_gene: TRBD2
v_gene: TRBV12-3/TRBV12-4

CDR3aa: CASTPGATTDTQYF
CDR3nt: TGTGCCAGCACCCCGGGAGCGACCACAGATACGCAGTATTTT
j_gene: TRBJ2-3
abundance: few
d_gene: NA
v_gene: TRBV9